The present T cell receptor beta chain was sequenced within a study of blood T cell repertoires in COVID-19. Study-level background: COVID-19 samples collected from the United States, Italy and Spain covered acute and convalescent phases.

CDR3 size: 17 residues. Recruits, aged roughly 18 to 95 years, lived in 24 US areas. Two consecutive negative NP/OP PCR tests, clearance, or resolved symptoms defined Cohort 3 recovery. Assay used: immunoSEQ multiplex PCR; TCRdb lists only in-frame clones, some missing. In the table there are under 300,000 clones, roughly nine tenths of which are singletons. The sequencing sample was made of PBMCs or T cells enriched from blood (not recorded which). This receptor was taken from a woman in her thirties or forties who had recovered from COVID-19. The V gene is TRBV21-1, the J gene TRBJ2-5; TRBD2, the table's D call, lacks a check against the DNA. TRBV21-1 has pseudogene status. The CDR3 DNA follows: TGTGCCAGCAGCTTGGGACTAGCGGGAGTGAGAGGAGAGACCCAGTACTTC. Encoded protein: CASSLGLAGVRGETQYF.